This T cell receptor beta chain emerged from a study of tumor and adjacent non-tumor tissue in lung cancer. In the study overall: Patients comprised about eleven adenocarcinoma, 2 squamous cell carcinoma and 1 small cell lung cancer.

Study observations and caveats: Normal lung showed higher cumulative top 100 clone frequency than tumor.

The library came from three nested PCR rounds adapted from ARM-PCR protocols. A single record per CDR3 protein comes from TCRdb applying MiXCR to the multiplex PCR reads. The sample contains 77,000 or so distinct CDR3 sequences, 60% to 80% of which appear only once. CDR1 and CDR2 from the germline V gene are MNHNS and SASEGT. The CDR3 runs 16 residues. This sample's RNA came from whole unsorted tissue. Notes on this clonotype: What it binds is unknown. Germline is not matched at one junction end, which may reflect a read error.

The V gene is TRBV6-1, the J gene TRBJ2-3, with 9 bases lining up with TRBD1. Source material: lung tumor tissue. The sequence was obtained from a woman in her fifties or sixties with non-small cell lung cancer. The CDR3, as DNA: TGTGCCAGCCGTTCAGCTCTGGGACAGGGAGCAGATACGCGGTATTTT. Translating it yields CASRSALGQGADTRYF.